Included here is one TCR beta chain sequence, with context. Its antigen is undetermined. Germline V gene sequence: CDR1 MGHRA, CDR2 YSYEKL. The V and J ends lost 2 bases and 2 bases respectively, with 19 bases between them. The CDR3 runs to 17 residues. The sample belongs to a study of regulatory T cells in long-lasting Graves disease. Overall study findings and caveats: Persistent Graves' patients showed a TCR diversity that was lower than that of newly diagnosed ones.

Time point specified: newly diagnosed GD, antithyroid drugs for less than 3 months. Preparation of the TCR library used RNA extracted from PBMCs. Sequencing libraries for TCR beta were prepared with iRepertoire HTBI primers and Arm-PCR of CDR3 regions. A single record per CDR3 protein comes from TCRdb applying MiXCR to the multiplex PCR reads. Seen here are about 420,000 distinct CDR3 sequences, about a sixth observed once, and the top ten hold 20% to 25%. The sample was also linked to a second study, of T cells in Graves' hyperthyroidism and ophthalmopathy.

The clonotype was recovered from a woman aged 18-35 years with Graves disease. This sequence joins TRBV4-1 and TRBJ2-7; D is uncertain. Specimen: peripheral blood mononuclear cells (PBMCs), collected at new diagnosis, from a patient treated with antithyroid drugs. The chain's CDR3 is CASSQSIQRKQPYEQYF. The CDR3 bases are TGCGCCAGCAGCCAATCAATTCAGCGAAAGCAGCCCTACGAGCAGTACTTC.